The rows below give T cell receptor beta chains drawn from one sample of a study of CD8 T cells in ankylosing spondylitis. TCRdb re-called the 5' RACE reads with MiXCR, one entry per CDR3 protein. Here the sample spans 150,000 to 200,000 distinct CDR3 sequences, 11% being singletons. Sequencing input: blood, either unsorted or a sorted T cell fraction (not recorded which). The origin of the receptors is a male donor with ankylosing spondylitis or in good health (not recorded which). The CDR3 runs from the conserved cysteine through the conserved F or W. D genes are given only for firm matches. The size of a clone is reported for some rows only, either as once, few or many, or as a class for expanded clones.

CDR3 length,J gene,D gene,V gene,clone size,CDR3 DNA,CDR3 protein
14,TRBJ2-5,-,TRBV7-9,few,TGTGCCAGCAGCTCCCGAGGAGGGCGGGAGACCCAGTACTTC,CASSSRGGRETQYF
13,TRBJ1-5,-,TRBV3-1,-,TGTGCCGGCAGCCAAGCGACGGCTCAGCCCCAGCATTTT,CAGSQATAQPQHF
10,TRBJ2-3,-,TRBV10-3,-,TGTGCCATCGGAATGGGTACGCAGTATTTT,CAIGMGTQYF
12,TRBJ1-1,-,TRBV7-2,-,TGTGCCAGCACCGAAATCCAAACTGAAGCTTTCTTT,CASTEIQTEAFF
14,TRBJ1-4,-,TRBV7-6,-,TGTGCCAGCAGCTCAGACCCAGGGCTGGAGAAACTGTTTTTT,CASSSDPGLEKLFF
16,TRBJ2-1,-,TRBV5-1,many,TGCGCCAGCAGCTTGAGGACCGGACAGTACTACAATGAGCAGTTCTTC,CASSLRTGQYYNEQFF
17,TRBJ2-3,-,TRBV6-5,many,TGTGCCAGCAGTTACTTACCGCGGGGAGGATTCACAGATACGCAGTATTTT,CASSYLPRGGFTDTQYF
15,TRBJ1-2,-,TRBV27,many,TGTGCCAGCAGTTTAGGGGAAAGATCCCTCTATGGCTACACCTTC,CASSLGERSLYGYTF
16,TRBJ2-3,-,TRBV14,few,TGTGCCAGCAGCCAAGATATAATTGGAAGGACAGATACGCAGTATTTT,CASSQDIIGRTDTQYF
15,TRBJ2-1,TRBD2,TRBV27,many,TGTGCCAGCAGCGGACTAGCGGAGATCTACAATGAGCAGTTCTTC,CASSGLAEIYNEQFF
17,TRBJ2-1,TRBD2,TRBV18,-,TGTGCCAGCTCACAGATTCGCGGCGGGGGGGTATACAATGAGCAGTTCTTC,CASSQIRGGGVYNEQFF
13,TRBJ2-7,TRBD1,TRBV12-3/TRBV12-4,many,TGTGCCAGCAGTCCGGGACAGGGGAACGAGCAGTACTTC,CASSPGQGNEQYF
16,TRBJ2-2,TRBD2,TRBV9,many,TGTGCCAGCAGCCCAAGACTAGCGGGGGGCCCCGGGGAGCTGTTTTTT,CASSPRLAGGPGELFF
15,TRBJ1-1,-,TRBV4-1,many,TGCGCCAGCAGCCTCATGGGGCAGACTCGGACTGAAGCTTTCTTT,CASSLMGQTRTEAFF
15,TRBJ2-5,TRBD1,TRBV5-1,many,TGCGCCAGCAGCGCCGGGGACAGCTACCAAGAGACCCAGTACTTC,CASSAGDSYQETQYF
14,TRBJ2-2,-,TRBV6-1,few,TGTGCCAGCAGTCCACAGGGGAGGTCCGGGGAGCTGTTTTTT,CASSPQGRSGELFF
15,TRBJ2-3,-,TRBV7-9,-,TGTGCCAGCAGCTCTCGGAAGGACACCCCAGATACGCAGTATTTT,CASSSRKDTPDTQYF
13,TRBJ1-1,-,TRBV3-1,few,TGTGCCAGCAGCCAAGTAATGAACACTGAAGCTTTCTTT,CASSQVMNTEAFF
15,TRBJ1-5,-,TRBV20-1,many,TGCAGTGCTAGTGTAGGCGGGATGGGGAGTCAGCCCCAGCATTTT,CSASVGGMGSQPQHF
13,TRBJ2-2,-,TRBV5-6,many,TGTGCCAGCAGCTTGGCCGTCCCAGGGGAGCTGTTTTTT,CASSLAVPGELFF
15,TRBJ2-2,-,TRBV5-1,many,TGCGCCAGCAGTCTTAGCGCCGCGAACACCGGGGAGCTGTTTTTT,CASSLSAANTGELFF
15,TRBJ1-2,TRBD1,TRBV24-1,-,TGTGCCACCAGTGAGCCGGGACAGGGGATAGGTGGCTACACCTTC,CATSEPGQGIGGYTF
17,TRBJ1-1,-,TRBV4-3,-,TGCGCCAGCAGCCAAGTCGGACTAGGCCAGTACAACACTGAAGCTTTCTTT,CASSQVGLGQYNTEAFF
11,TRBJ1-2,-,TRBV29-1,many,TGCAGCGGCCGACAAAGCTATGGCTACACCTTC,CSGRQSYGYTF
14,TRBJ2-7,-,TRBV25-1,few,TGTGCCAGCAGTGAAACAAGGGACACATACGAGCAGTACTTC,CASSETRDTYEQYF
14,TRBJ2-5,-,TRBV7-9,few,TGTGCCAGCAGCCCTTGGGAGTTGGTGGAGACCCAGTACTTC,CASSPWELVETQYF
14,TRBJ1-4,-,TRBV11-2,few,TGTGCCAGCAGCTCTGGACAGCCATCTGAAAAACTGTTTTTT,CASSSGQPSEKLFF
14,TRBJ1-3,-,TRBV12-3/TRBV12-4,many,TGTGCCAGCAGGACTGCCGGCTCTGGAAACACCATATATTTT,CASRTAGSGNTIYF
17,TRBJ1-2,TRBD1,TRBV27,-,TGTGCCAGCAGTTTCCTGCCCCCGGACAGGGGGCTGTATGGCTACACCTTC,CASSFLPPDRGLYGYTF
11,TRBJ2-1,TRBD1,TRBV2,many,TGTGCCAGCAGTGAACAGGGGGCGGGGTTCTTC,CASSEQGAGFF
16,TRBJ2-1,-,TRBV20-1,many,TGCAGTGCTAGGGCCCTCCGACTAGGGGGAGAGAATGAGCAGTTCTTC,CSARALRLGGENEQFF
12,TRBJ2-2,-,TRBV13,many,TGTGCCAGCAGCTTTAACACCGGGGAGCTGTTTTTT,CASSFNTGELFF
17,TRBJ2-3,TRBD2,TRBV7-8,many,TGTGCCAGCAGCTTAGATTCTAGCGGCCTTAGCACAGATACGCAGTATTTT,CASSLDSSGLSTDTQYF
15,TRBJ1-4,-,TRBV12-3/TRBV12-4,few,TGTGCCAGCAGTTTGTGGAGGGACGGGAATGAAAAACTGTTTTTT,CASSLWRDGNEKLFF
14,TRBJ1-6,-,TRBV27,-,TGTGCCAGCAGTTTCGACTCCTATAATTCACCCCTCCACTTT,CASSFDSYNSPLHF
13,TRBJ2-2,-,TRBV7-2,once,TGTGCCAGCAGCTTAGCGTCCTCCGGGGAGCTGTTTTTT,CASSLASSGELFF
14,TRBJ2-3,TRBD2,TRBV20-1,many,TGCAGTGCTATCGGGGGGGTGGGCACAGATACGCAGTATTTT,CSAIGGVGTDTQYF
17,TRBJ2-1,-,TRBV4-2,-,TGTGCCAGCAGCCAAGCGGAAGAAGGGGCCAACTACAATGAGCAGTTCTTC,CASSQAEEGANYNEQFF
16,TRBJ1-3,-,TRBV3-1,many,TGTGCCAGCAGCCGCGAGGGCTTCCCGAGGGGAAACACCATATATTTT,CASSREGFPRGNTIYF
15,TRBJ2-3,-,TRBV7-2,-,TGTGCCAGCAGCTTATTATCGGGGGGCACAGATACGCAGTATTTT,CASSLLSGGTDTQYF
12,TRBJ2-7,-,TRBV3-1,hyperexpanded,TGTGCCAGCAGCCAAGGTGACTACGAGCAGTACTTC,CASSQGDYEQYF
12,TRBJ2-5,-,TRBV6-6,many,TGTGCCACCCAAACGTTCCAAGAGACCCAGTACTTC,CATQTFQETQYF
14,TRBJ2-3,TRBD2,TRBV20-1,-,TGCAGTGTGCTAGGGCTAGCGGGCACAGATACGCAGTATTTT,CSVLGLAGTDTQYF
14,TRBJ2-1,TRBD1,TRBV27,-,TGTGCCAGCAGTTTGACAGGGGGCGTTACGTTATTGTTCTTC,CASSLTGGVTLLFF
15,TRBJ2-1,TRBD1,TRBV20-1,many,TGCAGTGCTAGGGCGGGACAGGGCCTGTACAATGAGCAGTTCTTC,CSARAGQGLYNEQFF
15,TRBJ1-2,TRBD1,TRBV27,few,TGTGCCAGCAGTTCCGGAAGTGACAGGGTGCGAGGCTACACCTTC,CASSSGSDRVRGYTF
12,TRBJ2-1,-,TRBV15,many,TGTGCCACCAGCAGTGGTTGGGGTGAGCAGTTCTTC,CATSSGWGEQFF
14,TRBJ2-2,-,TRBV5-6,many,TGTGCCAGCAGCTTGGCCTCCATAACCGGGGAGCTGTTTTTT,CASSLASITGELFF
15,TRBJ2-3,-,TRBV20-1,many,TGCTCCTTCGAGGGGGGCAGGATTAGCACAGATACGCAGTATTTT,CSFEGGRISTDTQYF
14,TRBJ2-5,-,TRBV3-1,many,TGTGCCAGCAGCCAAGATTACACTGCAAAGCATCAGTACTTC,CASSQDYTAKHQYF
13,TRBJ1-2,-,TRBV29-1,-,TGCAGCGTTGAAGGGGGACGGTGGTATGGCTACACCTTC,CSVEGGRWYGYTF
16,TRBJ1-5,-,TRBV5-5,many,TGTGCCAGCAGCTTGGAACCTGGGGGGAGCAATCAGCCCCAGCATTTT,CASSLEPGGSNQPQHF
14,TRBJ2-7,-,TRBV12-3/TRBV12-4,many,TGTGCCAGCAGTCTAAGACAGTGGGAGAACGAGCAGTACTTC,CASSLRQWENEQYF
18,TRBJ1-4,-,TRBV6-4,-,TGTGCCAGCAGAGACTTGGCGGCATTAGGGTCAACTAATGAAAAACTGTTTTTT,CASRDLAALGSTNEKLFF